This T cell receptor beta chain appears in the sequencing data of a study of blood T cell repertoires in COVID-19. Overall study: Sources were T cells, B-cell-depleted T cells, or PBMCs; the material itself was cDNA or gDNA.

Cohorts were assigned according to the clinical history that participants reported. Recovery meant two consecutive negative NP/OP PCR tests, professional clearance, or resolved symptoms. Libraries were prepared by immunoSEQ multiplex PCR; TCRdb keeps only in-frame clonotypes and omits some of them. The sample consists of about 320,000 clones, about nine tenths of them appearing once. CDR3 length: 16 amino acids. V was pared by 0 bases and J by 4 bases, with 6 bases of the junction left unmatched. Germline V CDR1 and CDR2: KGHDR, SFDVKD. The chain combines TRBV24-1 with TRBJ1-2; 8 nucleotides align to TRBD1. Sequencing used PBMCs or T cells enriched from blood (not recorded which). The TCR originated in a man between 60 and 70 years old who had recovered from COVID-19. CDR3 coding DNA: TGTGCCACCAGTGATTTGGACAGGGGAGGGACCTATGGCTACACCTTC. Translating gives CATSDLDRGGTYGYTF.